The T cell receptor beta chain described here comes from a study of cytomegalovirus exposure and HLA in healthy donors (dated by TCRdb to about 2017). Study-wide context: According to an earlier analysis of a few hundred of the donors, some 180 million T cells yielded 120 million or so unique TCR beta sequences and less than 300 Gb of sequence data. An early release covering roughly 600 HLA-typed donors comprised around 300 gigabases of sequencing data and 85 million or so unique TCR sequences. Of the approximately 400 genotyped donors, approximately 80% were placed in the genetic ancestry cluster associated with self-reported Caucasian donors. The study aimed to test whether cataloging public T cell receptors could reveal signatures of past pathogen exposure. The study profiled the T cell repertoires of 500 to 800 subjects by immunosequencing and related them to cytomegalovirus serostatus. In addition to the first cohort of 650 to 750 subjects, a separate validation cohort of approximately 130 different subjects was used. High-throughput TCR immunosequencing, statistical association of individual TCRs with disease status, and machine learning were combined to predict cytomegalovirus infection status. To study patterns of TCR occurrence, a later analysis re-analyzed previously published TCR beta repertoires from 666 donors and added high-resolution HLA genotyping. Rather than drawing on any new phenotypic data, the later analysis identified candidate immune exposures from TCR beta sequences and the way those sequences occurred across donors. An earlier analysis of 587 of the donors applied high-throughput TCR beta sequencing to assess whether each TCR beta V gene segment acted as functional or pseudogenic. Donor age, sex, ethnicity and CMV serostatus were collected together with the repertoire data. Genome-wide SNP genotypes for about 60% of the roughly 670 donors were used in a later genetic analysis, which treated that subset as a discovery cohort. Every discovery cohort repertoire had been produced on one sequencing platform. HLA typing included class I and class II loci at four-digit resolution. The number of donors typed differed by locus, with roughly 620-640 for A, B, C, DRB1 and DQB1, roughly 520 for DQA1, over 600 for DPA1, and some 440 for DPB1. Roughly five DR-DQ haplotypes were handled as single units for association and clustering because linkage in the cohort was strong. Among a few hundred genotyped donors of the cohort, an average of around 240,000 unique TCR beta nucleotide sequences were sequenced per donor, 15% to 20% of them non-productive.

Between the V and J ends, shortened by 0 bases and 8 bases respectively, the junction contains 13 bases. The germline V gene yields MNHEY for CDR1 and SVGAGI for CDR2. The CDR3 has 14 amino acids, counting the end cysteine and phenylalanine. CDR3 DNA only is kept here, 42 bases in frame from base 1. Library preparation used the immunoSEQ multiplex PCR assay. A mixture of 60 forward primers for TCR Vbeta segments and 13 reverse primers for TCR Jbeta segments was used in the multiplex PCR. A multiplex PCR assay on genomic DNA amplified the CDR3 region of rearranged TCR beta genes. The Illumina HiSeq System was used to sequence the amplified TCR beta libraries as 87-base-pair reads. Per the authors' processing: In a later analysis, around 80 million unique TCR beta chains were counted across the approximately 620 repertoires, and roughly 11 million of these chains were shared by at least two donors. Raw reads were error-corrected and collapsed into unique sequences by a nearest-neighbor algorithm in which closely related sequences were merged to remove PCR and sequencing errors. V, D and J gene segments were assigned by aligning CDR3 sequences to IMGT reference sequences. For a sequence to be retained, a match of at least six nucleotides was required to both a V gene segment and a J gene segment. A rearrangement counted as productive if the CDR3 had no stop codons and remained in frame with V and J, and every other rearrangement counted as non-productive. Following IMGT convention, CDR3 was defined as the stretch from the second conserved V-encoded cysteine to the conserved J-encoded phenylalanine. Sequences without an unambiguous match to a single V gene segment were excluded from the earlier analysis of 450 to 750 of the donors. An earlier analysis of 587 of the donors classified V segments as functional when productive rearrangements were above 56.7% and as segregating when the standard deviation between donors was above 5%. A statistical classification framework was built for diagnosing cytomegalovirus status from the catalog of TCR beta chain sequences. In a later analysis, V and J genes were assigned by comparing TCR nucleotide sequences against IMGT/GENE-DB human TR gene sequences. In a later analysis, CDR3 sequences and most-parsimonious VDJ recombination scenarios were assigned using the TCRdist pipeline. In a later analysis, each TCR beta chain was defined by its CDR3 amino acid sequence together with its V-gene family, and reads lacking a unique V-gene family were excluded. To address suspected cross-contamination and a sequencing artifact, a later analysis removed under 600 highly shared, low-generation-probability nucleotide sequences. A later analysis calculated a clonal expansion index for each public chain from normalized within-repertoire ranks of inferred template counts. A later analysis computed generation probabilities with a VDJ recombination model fitted to out-of-frame rearrangements, and checked the results against IGoR. Hypergeometric tests were used in a later analysis to score TCR-TCR, TCR-HLA and TCR-CMV co-occurrence, with a repertoire-size bias correction applied to the TCR pairs. To estimate false discovery rates, a later analysis permuted the HLA or CMV assignments 20 times. In a later analysis, co-occurring TCRs were grouped using DBSCAN, and TCRdist sequence similarity was added for clustering within HLA-allele-positive subsets. Repertoires with fewer than 30,000 or more than 120,000 public chains were left out of co-occurrence clustering, as were four to six repertoires with anomalous nucleotide sharing. TCRdb holds this immuneACCESS table with in-frame rearrangements only. Some clones are missing; in checked studies, unresolved V genes explain under half, and the rest has no known cause. For V, J and clone size, that table is used; D and trimming come from the DNA. Present in this sample are about 180,000 clones, just under 80% of which were seen just once. The ten largest clones add up to 1.5% to 2% of the sample.

The cohort consisted of 650 to 700 healthy bone marrow donors. Cohort members were all nominally healthy when sampled, although unrecorded immune exposures were likely present. The donor tested CMV seronegative, placing the donor among the roughly 400 seronegative members of the cohort. Every donor gave a peripheral blood sample, and the peripheral blood mononuclear cells from that sample were used for TCR beta sequencing. The Qiagen DNeasy Blood Extraction Kit was used to extract genomic DNA from the blood cell samples. As regards this clone: What antigen it recognizes has not been identified. Base qualities are not recorded, but no much larger clone differs from it by a single base.

Paper-wide results and their limitations: A further reported finding was that TCR beta sequences accurately predicted the HLA-A and HLA-B alleles for most subjects in the first cohort. Presence/absence analyses assumed roughly uniform sequencing depth across donors, an assumption that may not hold. The cohort was sequenced for TCR beta chains only, and without alpha or paired-chain data the features that could be detected were limited. HLA typing was unavailable for some donors at each locus, so association tests used only the typed subset. The only immune exposure information available for the cohort was CMV serostatus. A few of the identified cytomegalovirus-associated TCR beta chains were confirmed in vitro to be specific for cytomegalovirus antigens. Most TCR sequences were seen in very few donors, while some public TCRs were found in many individuals. Specific HLA alleles were associated with roughly 16,000 TCR beta sequences at a false discovery rate of 0.05 in a later analysis. Compared with equally common non-associated chains, HLA-associated TCR beta chains in a later analysis were more clonally expanded and had lower generation probabilities. Because counts were too low, some 16 rarely observed V segments, including chromosome 9 orphons, were excluded from the earlier analysis of 500 to 700 of the donors. According to a later analysis, TCR association rates differed among HLA loci, with DRB1 alleles showing the most associated TCRs and HLA-C alleles showing the fewest. The authors suggested that the approach could potentially be generalized to other disease states and immunological phenotypes. In a later genetic analysis, fewer N-insertions in productive TCRs were reported among donors in an Asian-associated ancestry cluster than the roughly 700-donor mean. In a later analysis, most CMV-associated TCR beta chains were found to appear HLA-restricted, with HLA associations seemingly driven largely by CMV exposure. In a later genetic analysis, a missense DCLRE1C variant was associated with V-gene and J-gene trimming of TCR beta chains, and the association was replicated in an independent cohort. Linkage disequilibrium might explain the correlated functional status among segregating V segments, but an unknown experimental factor could not be ruled out. In a later analysis, several top co-occurrence clusters were reported to appear linked to parvovirus B19, influenza, CMV and Epstein-Barr virus. When HLA alleles, especially DR and DQ, strongly co-occurred, attributing TCR associations to individual alleles was difficult. In the study, some 160 TCR beta chains were listed as associated with cytomegalovirus. Because the 87-base-pair reads could not distinguish some IMGT-functional V segments, including TRBV6-2 and TRBV6-3, those segments were excluded. The sequencing pipeline was judged likely to have produced a cluster of highly shared sequence variants as a technical artifact. The classifier was reported to diagnose cytomegalovirus status with high specificity and sensitivity in both the original cohort and the validation cohort. In an earlier analysis of over 550 of the donors, most TCR beta V segments were observed in productive rearrangements about 87% or about 30% of the time, broadly matching IMGT annotations.

The sequenced sample was PBMCs. This sequence was found in a woman aged 25 to 45 in good health and CMV-seronegative. This sequence uses TRBV6-5 and TRBJ1-2; too little of a D gene remains to name it. The CDR3 reads CASSYSEGARGYTF. At the DNA level, the sequence is TGTGCCAGCAGTTACTCGGAGGGAGCGAGGGGCTACACCTTC.